This T cell receptor beta chain was observed in a study of blood T cell repertoires in COVID-19. This table comes from immunoSEQ multiplex PCR, and its TCRdb copy is limited to in-frame clones, with some not included. The data show more than 60,000 clones, 80% to 85% seen once. Sequencing input: peripheral blood. This receptor was identified in a man in his fifties or sixties with acute or convalescent COVID-19.

CDR3 sequence reads: CASRPDGRAGYTF. In DNA form, the CDR3 reads TGTGCCAGCAGACCCGATGGGAGAGCTGGCTACACCTTC. V gene TRBV4-2 combines with J gene TRBJ1-2; D gene ambiguous. V was shortened by 6 bases and J by 7 bases, with 15 bases between the two germline ends. The germline V gene has CDR1 LGHNA and CDR2 YNFKEQ. This CDR3 has 13 amino acids.